What follows is one TCR beta chain and its context. Its antigen is currently unknown. This sample was taken from a study of shared clonotypes between healthy human individuals. Only CD45RO-negative cells positively selected for CCR7 counted as naive CD8 cells, so terminally differentiated effector memory CD45RA+ cells were excluded. Donors were Caucasian adults residing in Nashville, Tennessee, USA. Study-level results: About 5% of naive CD4 clonotypes were shared across a few donors. Among donors, sharing of clonotypes was expected to be affected by sequencing depth. Generation probabilities were higher for clonotypes shared across all four sorted-subset donors than for unshared ones.

The assay was immunoSEQ multiplex PCR, and TCRdb's table has in-frame clones only and misses some. The sample holds about 2.2 million clones; just over 90% are singletons and the top ten take around 1.7%. The specimen was naive CD8+ T cells from PBMCs. This clonotype was sampled from a young man in good health. Some clones in this sample may be carry-over from other donors' samples.

Here the CDR3 DNA reads TGTGCCAGCAGTTTGGGGAACTCGTTTAATGAGCAGTTCTTC. Translated: CASSLGNSFNEQFF. This sequence joins TRBV28 and TRBJ2-1; D not resolved. V lost 3 bases and J 7 bases, leaving 13 bases between the germline ends. In germline, CDR1 is MDHEN, CDR2 SYDVKM. There are 14 residues in the CDR3.